One sample yielded the 23 T cell receptor beta chains listed below, sequenced in a study of T cells in Graves' hyperthyroidism and ophthalmopathy. There were TCR beta CDR3 regions amplified from RNA transcripts. HTBI primers drove first-round RT-PCR of the TCR CDR3. Each CDR3 protein gets one entry after TCRdb re-called the multiplex PCR reads with MiXCR. The table records 530,000 or so distinct CDR3 sequences, around 24% of them present only once. The sequencing sample was made of blood. The receptors here all came from a young woman with Graves' ophthalmopathy.

This clonotype has at least ten counts. V gene TRBV6-1 combines with J gene TRBJ2-7; D remains unclear. The CDR3 covers 11 residues. V lost 8 bases, J lost 2 bases, and 7 bases lay in between. Germline V CDR1 and CDR2: MNHNS, SASEGT. CDR3 residues: CASLGAYEQYF. CDR3 coding DNA: TGTGCCAGCCTCGGTGCCTACGAGCAGTACTTC.

Worth noting for this clonotype: The junction shows a germline mismatch at one end, possibly a read error. The chain has TRBV7-9 and TRBJ2-7; the D gene is possibly TRBD1 (5 bases). This CDR3 is 14 amino acids long. Germline-derived CDR1 and CDR2 are SEHNR and FQNEAQ (reference sequence). CDR3 coding DNA: TGTACCAGCAGCTTGGGTCAAGGGGTCCACGAGCAGTACTTC. As protein: CTSSLGQGVHEQYF.

This clonotype was seen repeatedly, ten times or more. The gene calls are TRBV7-2 and TRBJ2-5; TRBD2 matches at 9 bases. Looked up from germline, CDR1 is SGHTA and CDR2 is FQGNSA. This CDR3 comprises 16 residues. After removal of 2 bases from V and 3 bases from J, the junction contained 7 bases not matched to a gene. This CDR3 is CASSLNRGGAEETQYF. In DNA, the CDR3 is TGTGCCAGCAGCTTAAATCGCGGGGGGGCCGAAGAGACCCAGTACTTC.

This clonotype was counted ten times or more. This sequence joins TRBV28 and TRBJ2-7, with 8 bases matching TRBD1. Germline assignment: CDR1 MDHEN and CDR2 SYDVKM. J was trimmed by 4 bases and V by 7 bases; bases with no gene match: 3. There are 12 residues in the CDR3. Here the CDR3 reads CASNRGRYEQYF. The CDR3 bases are TGTGCCAGCAACAGGGGGAGGTACGAGCAGTACTTC.

The chain is built from TRBV5-1 and TRBJ2-5, with D tentatively TRBD2 (5 bases). Trimming stripped 4 bases from V and 5 bases from J, with 12 bases between. Germline CDR1 reads SGHRS; CDR2 reads YFSETQ. CDR3 length: 13 residues. Here the CDR3 DNA reads TGCGCCAGCAGCCCGGAGGCGGTGGAGACCCAGTACTTC. It yields the protein CASSPEAVETQYF.

This clonotype has at least ten counts. Germline and junction disagree at one end, which may indicate a read error. This sequence joins TRBV19 and TRBJ1-5; weak D call: TRBD1 (5 bases). The germline V gene has CDR1 LNHDA and CDR2 SQIVND (reference sequence). The CDR3 is 15 residues long. For the CDR3, the DNA is TGTGCCAGTAGTGAAGGGGCTTATAGCAATCGGCCCCAGCATTTT. It codes for CASSEGAYSNRPQHF.

The J gene is TRBJ2-7, the V gene TRBV6-5; 10 bases are a match to TRBD2. After removal of 0 bases from V and 4 bases from J, the junction contained 6 bases not matched to a gene. CDR3 length equals 16 residues. Germline V gene lookup returns CDR1 MNHEY and CDR2 SVGAGI. The CDR3 sequence is CASSYSASGSVYEQYF. The CDR3 nucleotides read TGTGCCAGCAGTTACTCGGCTAGCGGGAGTGTGTACGAGCAGTACTTC.

The rearrangement uses TRBV15 and TRBJ1-1; D is perhaps TRBD1 (5 bases). V lost 5 bases, J lost 1 base, and 20 bases lay in between. This CDR3 has 17 amino acids. From germline, CDR1 is LNHNV and CDR2 YYDKDF (reference sequence). CDR3 nucleotide sequence: TGTGCCACCAGCGCCGGGTACATCCAGGGTGAGAACACTGAAGCTTTCTTT. It translates to CATSAGYIQGENTEAFF. The whole variable domain, filled in from reference TRBV15 and TRBJ1-1, reads DAMVIQNPRYQVTQFGKPVTLSCSQTLNHNVMYWYQQKSSQAPKLLFHYYDKDFNNEADTPDNFQSRRPNTSFCFLDIRSPGLGDTAMYLCATSAGYIQGENTEAFFGQGTRLTVV.

The chain recombines TRBV20-1 with TRBJ2-7; no clear D gene. The length of the CDR3 is 12 residues. The germline gives CDR1 DFQATT, CDR2 SNEGSKA (reference sequence). Between the trimmed V and J ends, which lost 5 bases and 5 bases, there was a span of 13 bases. The CDR3 DNA follows: TGCAGTGCTCCGGGCTTCCGGAACGAGCAGTACTTC. It translates to CSAPGFRNEQYF.

This chain connects TRBV29-1 to TRBJ1-1, with D unclear. Trimming pared 2 bases from V and 1 base from J, leaving 5 bases between. Germline assignment: CDR1 SQVTM and CDR2 ANQGSEA. The CDR3 consists of 12 residues. The CDR3 nucleotides read TGCAGCGTTGAATTGGAGAACACTGAAGCTTTCTTT. Encoded protein: CSVELENTEAFF.

This clonotype was recorded at least ten times. The chain employs TRBV28 and TRBJ1-2, with TRBD1 matching 7 bases. Trimming removed 6 bases from V and 2 bases from J; junction bases left unmatched: 9. The CDR3 spans 15 residues. CDR1 is MDHEN and CDR2 is SYDVKM in the germline V gene. In DNA form, the CDR3 reads TGTGCCAGCAGGCCGGGACAGACAGCAAACTATGGCTACACCTTC. This translates into CASRPGQTANYGYTF.

The table lists this clonotype with a few counts. The chain employs TRBV11-3 and TRBJ1-3, with a possible D match to TRBD1 (6 bases). The CDR3 length is 14 residues. CDR1 is SGHNT and CDR2 is YENEEA in the germline V gene. Between the trimmed V and J ends, which lost 2 bases and 6 bases, there was a span of 11 bases. CDR3 coding DNA: TGTGCCAGCAGCTTATCCTGGGGACAAAACACCATATATTTT. As protein: CASSLSWGQNTIYF.

About this clonotype itself: A much larger clone is a single base away; this may be a read error. This sequence joins TRBV15 and TRBJ2-5, with a tentative D call TRBD1 (6 bases). The CDR3 covers 13 residues. Germline-derived CDR1 and CDR2 are LNHNV and YYDKDF (reference sequence). CDR3 sequence reads: CATTLTGRETRYF. CDR3 DNA sequence: TGTGCCACCACCCTGACAGGAAGAGAGACCCGGTACTTC. The full variable domain, with the rest looked up from reference TRBV15 and TRBJ2-5, is DAMVIQNPRYQVTQFGKPVTLSCSQTLNHNVMYWYQQKSSQAPKLLFHYYDKDFNNEADTPDNFQSRRPNTSFCFLDIRSPGLGDTAMYLCATTLTGRETRYFGPGTRLLVL.

This clonotype was seen many times. The chain combines TRBV19 with TRBJ1-1, with a tentative D call TRBD1 (6 bases). V was clipped by 0 bases and J by 6 bases, with 14 bases between them. Germline CDR1 and CDR2: LNHDA and SQIVND (reference sequence). The CDR3 loop spans 15 amino acids. In nucleotides, the CDR3 is TGTGCCAGTAGTATAGAGAGGGGGGCGCACGCTGAAGCTTTCTTT. It translates to CASSIERGAHAEAFF.

This clonotype appeared many times. The chain links TRBV6-1 to TRBJ1-6, with 9 bases aligning to TRBD1. Per the germline V gene, CDR1 is MNHNS and CDR2 is SASEGT. This CDR3 is 15 amino acids long. V shed 3 bases, J shed 7 bases, and the junction held 4 bases outside the gene matches. In DNA, the CDR3 is TGTGCCAGCAGTGATCCCGGACAGGGGAATTCACCCCTCCACTTT. It is translated as CASSDPGQGNSPLHF.

The chain joins TRBV6-1 to TRBJ1-1, with D possibly being TRBD1 (6 bases). In germline, CDR1 is MNHNS, CDR2 SASEGT. The ends were cut back, 11 bases at V and 3 bases at J, with 19 bases in the middle. The CDR3 sequence is 14 residues long. The CDR3 loop reads CAVQGGGRYTEAFF. DNA for the CDR3: TGTGCCGTCCAAGGGGGGGGTCGCTACACTGAAGCTTTCTTT.

In its sample, this clonotype was seen many times. The rearrangement joins TRBV24-1 to TRBJ1-2; the D gene is possibly TRBD1 (5 bases). V lost 3 bases and J 0 bases, leaving 10 bases between the germline ends. CDR3 length equals 15 residues. The germline CDR1 and CDR2 sequences are KGHDR and SFDVKD. CDR3 DNA sequence: TGTGCCACCAGTGATACGGGACGGTCTAACTATGGCTACACCTTC. It is translated as CATSDTGRSNYGYTF.

This clonotype occurred many times. The J gene is TRBJ2-7, the V gene TRBV12-3 or TRBV12-4, with D possibly matching TRBD1 (6 bases). This CDR3 has 12 amino acids. Trimming shortened V by 10 bases and J by 2 bases, and 12 bases separated the two germline ends. Written as DNA, the CDR3 is TGTGCCACAGGGGACGAAACCTACGAGCAGTACTTC. Protein: CATGDETYEQYF.

The chain couples TRBV6-1 to TRBJ2-7; TRBD2 matches at 12 bases. Trimming at V came to 5 bases and at J to 4 bases, leaving 6 bases not matched to a gene. Germline loops: CDR1 MNHNS, CDR2 SASEGT. This CDR3 has 15 amino acids. The CDR3 sequence: CASSRETSGRYEQYF. In DNA, the CDR3 is TGTGCCAGCAGTCGGGAGACTAGCGGGAGATACGAGCAGTACTTC.

This clonotype was counted ten times or more. The chain uses TRBV29-1 and TRBJ1-1; the D is unclear. V was pared by 3 bases and J by 3 bases, with 8 bases between. Germline V lookup: CDR1 SQVTM, CDR2 ANQGSEA. The CDR3 is 12 amino acids. The CDR3 loop is CSVDSGYTEAFF. CDR3 in DNA: TGCAGCGTTGATTCTGGGTACACTGAAGCTTTCTTT. Full variable domain (missing parts from reference TRBV29-1 and TRBJ1-1): SAVISQKPSRDICQRGTSLTIQCQVDSQVTMMFWYRQQPGQSLTLIATANQGSEATYESGFVIDKFPISRPNLTFSTLTVSNMSPEDSSIYLCSVDSGYTEAFFGQGTRLTVV.

This clonotype was counted only a few times. V is TRBV3-1 and J is TRBJ1-2; D gene uncertain. The CDR3 is 12 amino acids. V lost 3 bases to trimming and J lost 8 bases, with 10 bases between them. Per germline, CDR1 LGHDT and CDR2 YNNKEL (reference sequence). The CDR3 loop reads CASSHRDWGYTF. The DNA of the CDR3 is TGTGCCAGCAGCCACAGAGACTGGGGCTACACCTTC.

This clonotype has a count of ten or more. The rearrangement joins TRBV10-3 to TRBJ1-2, with TRBD1 as a possible D gene (6 bases). This CDR3 is built from 15 residues. V lost 6 bases and J lost 0, with 14 bases in between. From germline, CDR1 is ENHRY and CDR2 SYGVKD. The CDR3 loop reads CAIREGGGTNYGYTF. CDR3 sequence (DNA): TGTGCCATCAGGGAGGGGGGGGGAACTAACTATGGCTACACCTTC.

This clonotype was counted ten times or more. The chain is built from TRBV19 and TRBJ2-7; either TRBD1 or TRBD2 may supply D (6 bases each). The CDR3 is made up of 13 amino acids. The V end lost 9 bases, the J end lost 3 bases, and 15 bases lay between the germline ends. Germline CDR1 LNHDA, CDR2 SQIVND (reference sequence). This CDR3 is CASAGHGHYEQYF. The CDR3 region has the DNA TGTGCCAGCGCGGGACACGGACACTACGAGCAGTACTTC.